This TCR beta chain was captured in a study of cytomegalovirus exposure and HLA in healthy donors. About the research overall: The roughly 120 million unique TCR beta sequences, from roughly 170 million T cells, were found by an earlier analysis.

Vbeta (60) and Jbeta (13) primers were used in the PCR. The table came from immunoSEQ multiplex PCR; TCRdb's copy has only in-frame clones and leaves some out. The sample consists of roughly 130,000 clones, about 80% of them appearing once. Overall study findings and caveats: TCR beta V- and J-gene trimming, according to a later analysis, was linked to a missense DCLRE1C variant. About 90% or about 30% of the time was how often most TCR beta V segments were productive, according to an earlier analysis. Presence/absence analyses treated sequencing depth as roughly uniform across donors.

Looked up from germline, CDR1 is SGHNT and CDR2 is YYREEE (reference sequence). J was trimmed by 1 base and V by 0 bases; bases with no gene match: 3. The CDR3 spans 15 residues. In the case of this clone: Its antigen is unidentified.

V is TRBV5-4 and J is TRBJ1-2; 7 positions match TRBD1. The receptor was isolated from a woman between 40 and 55 years old in good health and CMV-seronegative. The material sequenced was PBMCs. The CDR3, as DNA: TGTGCCAGCAGCTTGGGGTCAGGGGGTAACTATGGCTACACCTTC. This gives the protein CASSLGSGGNYGYTF.